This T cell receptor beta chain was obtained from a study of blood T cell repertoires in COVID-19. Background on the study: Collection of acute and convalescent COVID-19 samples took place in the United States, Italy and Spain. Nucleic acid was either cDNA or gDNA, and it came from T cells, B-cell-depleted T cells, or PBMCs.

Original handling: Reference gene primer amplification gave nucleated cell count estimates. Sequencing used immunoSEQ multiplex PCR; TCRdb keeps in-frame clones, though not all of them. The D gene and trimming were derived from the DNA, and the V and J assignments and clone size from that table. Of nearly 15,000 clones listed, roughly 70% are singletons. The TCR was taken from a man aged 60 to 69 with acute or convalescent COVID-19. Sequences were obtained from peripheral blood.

DNA of the CDR3: TGCGCCAGCAGCCCGGGACAGGGGGTCCATCGGGCTGAAGCTTTCTTT. Its translation is CASSPGQGVHRAEAFF. The V and J genes are TRBV5-1 and TRBJ1-1; 11 nucleotides agree with TRBD1. The CDR3 length is 16 residues. Looked up from germline, CDR1 is SGHRS and CDR2 is YFSETQ. V lost 4 bases to trimming and J lost 6 bases; unmatched junction nucleotides: 11.